The present T cell receptor beta chain was sequenced within a study of blood T cell repertoires in COVID-19. Trimming cost V 7 bases and J 5 bases; bases outside gene matches: 4. CDR1 SNHLY and CDR2 FYNNEI come from the germline V gene. The CDR3 contains 14 residues. This clone was seen once. Sequencing used immunoSEQ multiplex PCR; TCRdb keeps in-frame clones, though not all of them. The sample contains about 290,000 clones, around four fifths of which appear only once. Sequencing input: peripheral blood. The J gene is TRBJ2-1, the V gene TRBV2; 11 bases map to TRBD2. This receptor was obtained from a woman between 45 and 60 years old with active or convalescent COVID-19. The CDR3 nucleotides read TGTGCCAGCACCCGACTAGCGGGGCACAATGAGCAGTTCTTC. This translates into CASTRLAGHNEQFF.